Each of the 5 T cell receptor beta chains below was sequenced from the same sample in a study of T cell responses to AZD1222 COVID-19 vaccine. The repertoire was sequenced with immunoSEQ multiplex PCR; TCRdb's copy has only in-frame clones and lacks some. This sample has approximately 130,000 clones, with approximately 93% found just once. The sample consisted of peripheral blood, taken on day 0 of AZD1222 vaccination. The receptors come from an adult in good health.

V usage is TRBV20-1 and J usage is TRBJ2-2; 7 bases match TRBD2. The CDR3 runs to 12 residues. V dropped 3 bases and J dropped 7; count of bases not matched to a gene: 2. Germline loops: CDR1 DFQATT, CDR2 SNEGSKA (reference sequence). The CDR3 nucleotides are TGCAGTGCTAGTTCTAGCGGCGGGGAGCTGTTTTTT. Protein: CSASSSGGELFF.

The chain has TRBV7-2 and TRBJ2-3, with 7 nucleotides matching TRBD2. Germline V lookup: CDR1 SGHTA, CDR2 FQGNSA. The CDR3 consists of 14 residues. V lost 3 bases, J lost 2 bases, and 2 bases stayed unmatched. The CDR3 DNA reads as TGTGCCAGCAGCTTTGCGGGAGCCACAGATACGCAGTATTTT. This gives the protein CASSFAGATDTQYF.

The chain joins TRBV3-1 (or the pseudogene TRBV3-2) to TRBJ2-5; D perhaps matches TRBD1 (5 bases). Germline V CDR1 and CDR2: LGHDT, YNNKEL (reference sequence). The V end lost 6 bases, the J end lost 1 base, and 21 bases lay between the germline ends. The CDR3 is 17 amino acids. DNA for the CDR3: TGTGCCAGCAGTCAACTATTACAGGCGATTAGCCAAGAGACCCAGTACTTC. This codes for CASSQLLQAISQETQYF.

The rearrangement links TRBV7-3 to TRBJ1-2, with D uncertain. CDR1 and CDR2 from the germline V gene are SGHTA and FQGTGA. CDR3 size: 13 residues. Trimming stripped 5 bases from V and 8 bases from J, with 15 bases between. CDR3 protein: CASSPSPGRGYTF. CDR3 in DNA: TGTGCCAGCAGCCCAAGCCCCGGTAGGGGCTACACCTTC.

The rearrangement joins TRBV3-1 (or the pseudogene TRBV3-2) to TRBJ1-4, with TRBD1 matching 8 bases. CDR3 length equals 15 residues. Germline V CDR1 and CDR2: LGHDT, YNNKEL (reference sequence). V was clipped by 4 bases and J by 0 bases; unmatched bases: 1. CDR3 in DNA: TGTGCCAGCAGCCCCAGGGGGCCAACTAATGAAAAACTGTTTTTT. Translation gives CASSPRGPTNEKLFF.